Below, 27 T cell receptor beta chains from the same sample are listed, as sequenced in a study of T cells in tuberculosis. Sorting used thawed, overnight-rested PBMC stained with anti-CD3, a viability dye and GMM-loaded CD1B tetramer. CD1B tetramers were loaded with Rhodococcus equi-derived C32 glucose monomycolate. The protocol was immunoSEQ multiplex PCR, while the TCRdb copy is restricted to in-frame clones and leaves out a portion. This table has more than 70,000 clones, approximately 91% appearing once. The material sequenced was CD1b-GMM tetramer-negative cells sorted from PBMCs. The receptor set was obtained from an adult woman with latent tuberculosis.

This rearrangement joins TRBV4-1 to TRBJ1-2; a weak D match, TRBD1 (6 bases). Trimming shortened V by 2 bases and J by 5 bases, and 12 bases separated the two germline ends. This CDR3 is 14 amino acids long. Germline loops: CDR1 MGHRA, CDR2 YSYEKL. The CDR3 DNA follows: TGCGCCAGCAGCCAAAAAGGGACATATTATGGCTACACCTTC. Translating gives CASSQKGTYYGYTF.

The chain combines TRBV11-1 with TRBJ2-7; D might be TRBD2 (6 bases). CDR1 is SGHAT and CDR2 is FQDESV in the germline V gene (reference sequence). V was trimmed by 5 bases and J by 0 bases, leaving 8 bases between them. This CDR3 has 13 amino acids. The CDR3 reads CASSQTSSYEQYV. Written as DNA, the CDR3 is TGTGCCAGCAGCCAGACTAGCTCCTACGAGCAGTACGTC.

The chain employs TRBV4-3 and TRBJ1-4; 8 nucleotides align to TRBD1. V was clipped by 4 bases and J by 4 bases; unmatched bases: 8. The CDR3 is made up of 16 amino acids. Germline-derived CDR1 and CDR2 are LGHNA and YSLEER. The CDR3 sequence is CASSPKTGGVNEKLFF. Written as DNA, the CDR3 is TGCGCCAGCAGCCCGAAAACAGGGGGGGTTAATGAAAAACTGTTTTTT.

The V gene is TRBV7-2, the J gene TRBJ2-5; 12 bases fit TRBD1. The V gene's germline CDR1 is SGHTA and CDR2 FQGNSA. V shed 5 bases and J 5 bases; nucleotides not matched to a gene: 6. The CDR3 sequence is 15 residues long. The CDR3 sequence: CASSMGQGAGETQYF. CDR3 nucleotide sequence: TGTGCCAGCAGCATGGGACAGGGGGCTGGGGAGACCCAGTACTTC.

The chain is built from TRBV10-3 and TRBJ2-2; D perhaps matches TRBD2 (8 bases). Trimming shortened V by 4 bases and J by 5 bases, and 17 bases separated the two germline ends. The CDR3 covers 16 residues. Germline loops: CDR1 ENHRY, CDR2 SYGVKD. The CDR3 DNA reads TGTGCCATCAGTGCTCAGGGGGGACTAGGGACCGGGGAGCTGTTTTTT. The encoded protein is CAISAQGGLGTGELFF.

For the CDR3, the DNA is TGTGCCAGCAGGATAAAACAGGGGCCTGCCGGGGAGCTGTTTTTT. Its protein product is CASRIKQGPAGELFF. The chain couples TRBV2 to TRBJ2-2; 7 bases are shared with TRBD1. CDR1 is SNHLY, CDR2 FYNNEI, per germline. Losses at the gene ends were 6 bases for V and 6 bases for J; bases not matched to a gene: 10. The CDR3 runs 15 residues.

The CDR3 DNA reads as TGTGCCGGACACGGAGATTACTATGGCTACACCTTC. It codes for CAGHGDYYGYTF. V usage is TRBV2 and J usage is TRBJ1-2; perhaps TRBD1 as D (5 bases). Trimming left V 11 bases short and J 3 bases short, with 13 bases between. Per the germline V gene, CDR1 is SNHLY and CDR2 is FYNNEI. CDR3 length: 12 amino acids.

This rearrangement joins TRBV5-1 to TRBJ1-1; no clear D. The V and J ends lost 1 base and 0 bases respectively, with 7 bases between them. CDR1 is SGHRS and CDR2 is YFSETQ in the germline V gene. The CDR3 covers 14 residues. The CDR3 here is CASSLPEMNTEAFF. The CDR3 DNA reads TGCGCCAGCAGCTTGCCAGAAATGAACACTGAAGCTTTCTTT.

The rearrangement links TRBV13 to TRBJ2-7, with TRBD2 identical over 11 bases. Trimming removed 8 bases from V and 4 bases from J; junction bases left unmatched: 7. CDR3 length equals 14 residues. Per germline, CDR1 PRHDT and CDR2 FYEKMQ (reference sequence). In nucleotides, the CDR3 is TGTGCCAGCGGAACTAGCGGGGGACCTTACGAGCAGTACGTC. It codes for CASGTSGGPYEQYV.

This chain joins TRBV15 and TRBJ2-6, with 12 bases that match TRBD1. CDR1 is LNHNV and CDR2 is YYDKDF in the germline V gene (reference sequence). The CDR3 length is 19 residues. V was pared by 0 bases and J by 4 bases, with 7 bases of the junction left unmatched. CDR3 amino acids: CATSRDVGQGAGGANVLTF. The CDR3 DNA reads TGTGCCACCAGCAGAGATGTGGGACAGGGGGCGGGGGGGGCCAACGTCCTGACTTTC.

The V and J genes are TRBV30 and TRBJ2-7; 7 bases agree with TRBD1. Per germline, CDR1 GTSNPN and CDR2 SVGIG (reference sequence). This CDR3 has 15 amino acids. V gave up 2 bases and J gave up 0 bases; unmatched junction bases: 7. CDR3 in amino acids: CAWSRGTVLSYEQYF. The CDR3 nucleotides are TGTGCCTGGAGTAGGGGGACAGTGCTCTCCTACGAGCAGTACTTC.

V usage is TRBV6-1 and J usage is TRBJ1-5; 7 bases agree with TRBD1. CDR3 length equals 18 residues. Trimming took 2 bases from V and 7 from J; bases not matched to a gene: 17. Germline V gene sequence: CDR1 MNHNS, CDR2 SASEGT. CDR3 sequence reads: CASSEFKTGAPLVQPQHF. The CDR3 bases are TGTGCCAGCAGTGAATTCAAAACAGGGGCACCCCTCGTCCAGCCCCAGCATTTT.

The chain is built from TRBV6-1 and TRBJ1-2; D perhaps matches TRBD1 (6 bases). This CDR3 is built from 12 residues. V shed 5 bases and J shed 8 bases, with 12 bases lying between them. The germline V gene has CDR1 MNHNS and CDR2 SASEGT. The CDR3 is CASSSTGSGYTF. DNA for the CDR3: TGTGCCAGCAGTTCTACAGGGAGCGGCTACACCTTC.

The chain uses TRBV6-1 and TRBJ2-7; TRBD1 matches at 9 bases. The V gene end was trimmed by 4 bases and the J gene end by 2 bases; junction bases not matched to a gene: 3. The CDR3 covers 14 residues. The germline gives CDR1 MNHNS, CDR2 SASEGT. The DNA for the CDR3 is TGTGCCAGCAGTGCCCGGACAGGGGCCTACGAGCAGTACTTC. Encoded protein: CASSARTGAYEQYF.

This clone was observed a few times. The rearrangement uses TRBV5-4 and TRBJ2-3; 10 bases line up with TRBD2. There are 19 residues in the CDR3. The junction had 14 bases not matched to a gene; V was cut back by 0 bases and J by 4 bases. Germline CDR1 is SGHNT and CDR2 is YYREEE (reference sequence). CDR3 sequence reads: CASSLVRAGGSRFSDTQYF. The CDR3 region has the DNA TGTGCCAGCAGCTTGGTTCGAGCGGGGGGGTCGAGGTTCTCAGATACGCAGTATTTT.

With respect to this clone: The junction and the germline gene differ at one end; a read error may be behind it. This CDR3 is CASSLKPGETQYF. CDR3 nucleotide sequence: TGTGCTAGCAGCTTAAAACCCGGGGAGACCCAGTACTTC. V gene TRBV7-7 combines with J gene TRBJ2-5; D gene ambiguous. Per the germline V gene, CDR1 is SSHAT and CDR2 is FNYEAQ (reference sequence). The CDR3 runs 13 residues.

This clone was seen only once. The chain links TRBV5-8 to TRBJ1-1; 9 nucleotides match TRBD1. CDR1 is SGHTS, CDR2 YDEGEE, per germline. The CDR3 runs to 13 residues. The J segment lost 7 bases and the V segment lost 6 bases, leaving 7 bases of the junction unmatched. The DNA for the CDR3 is TGTGCCAGCACGACAGGGGGAAGGAATGAAGCTTTCTTT. Translating gives CASTTGGRNEAFF.

The J gene is TRBJ1-4, the V gene TRBV7-8; D call uncertain. V was cut by 3 bases and J by 5 bases, with 10 bases left in between. The germline V gene has CDR1 SGHVS and CDR2 FQNEAQ. The CDR3 runs 14 residues. The CDR3 DNA follows: TGTGCCAGCAGCTTCATGGGCGAGAATGAAAAACTGTTTTTT. Its translation is CASSFMGENEKLFF.

The rearrangement joins TRBV4-2 to TRBJ1-3; D is uncertain. V lost 4 bases and J 0 bases, leaving 7 bases between the germline ends. Germline V lookup: CDR1 LGHNA, CDR2 YNFKEQ. The CDR3 covers 14 residues. Here the CDR3 reads CASSRAGSGNTIYF. Here the CDR3 DNA reads TGTGCCAGCAGCCGGGCCGGCTCTGGAAACACCATATATTTT.

The chain combines TRBV7-9 with TRBJ1-4; TRBD1 matches 7 bases. The CDR3 loop spans 16 amino acids. V dropped 3 bases and J dropped 6; count of bases not matched to a gene: 10. CDR1 SEHNR and CDR2 FQNEAQ come from the germline V gene (reference sequence). CDR3 bases: TGTGCCAGCAGCTTGTCACGAAGGGGGCACGATGAAAAACTGTTTTTT. Translation: CASSLSRRGHDEKLFF.

The chain links TRBV25-1 to TRBJ2-7; TRBD1 matches 11 bases. The CDR3 contains 15 residues. With 7 bases clipped from V and 4 bases from J, the junction kept 9 bases outside the gene matches. Germline V lookup: CDR1 MGHDK, CDR2 SYGVNS. The CDR3, as DNA: TGTGCCAGCAAGGTAGAGGACAGGGGGCATTACGAGCAGTACGTC. Translating gives CASKVEDRGHYEQYV.

For the CDR3, the DNA is TGTGCCAGCACCGGAGCAAGGACAGAAATCACCGGGGAGCTGTTTTTT. Encoded protein: CASTGARTEITGELFF. This chain connects TRBV28 to TRBJ2-2; TRBD1 is a possible D gene (6 bases). Germline V gene sequence: CDR1 MDHEN, CDR2 SYDVKM. The CDR3 sequence is 16 residues long. The V and J ends lost 7 bases and 4 bases respectively, with 19 bases between them.

This chain connects TRBV6-1 to TRBJ1-2; D uncertain. The CDR3 has 10 amino acids. V gave up 8 bases and J gave up 2 bases, with 3 bases separating them. Germline-derived CDR1 and CDR2 are MNHNS and SASEGT. The CDR3 region is CASQNYGYTF. The CDR3 DNA is TGTGCCAGCCAGAACTATGGCTACACCTTC.

The chain uses TRBV5-1 and TRBJ2-2, with 8 bases matching TRBD2. Trimming cost V 0 bases and J 0 bases; bases outside gene matches: 4. Germline loops: CDR1 SGHRS, CDR2 YFSETQ. CDR3 length: 17 residues. CDR3 sequence (DNA): TGCGCCAGCAGCTTGGCCAGCGGGGGCGCGAACACCGGGGAGCTGTTTTTT. Its translation: CASSLASGGANTGELFF. The variable domain in full, with the rest retrieved from reference TRBV5-1 and TRBJ2-2, is KAGVTQTPRYLIKTRGQQVTLSCSPISGHRSVSWYQQTPGQGLQFLFEYFSETQRNKGNFPGRFSGRQFSNSRSEMNVSTLELGDSALYLCASSLASGGANTGELFFGEGSRLTVL.

The rearrangement joins TRBV4-1 to TRBJ1-2; 10 nucleotides match TRBD1. Germline V lookup: CDR1 MGHRA, CDR2 YSYEKL. Germline trimming cut 0 bases from V and 8 bases from J; bases unmatched to any gene: 6. The CDR3 extends over 15 amino acids. CDR3: CASSQDWDRGIGYTF. DNA for the CDR3: TGCGCCAGCAGCCAAGATTGGGACAGGGGAATCGGCTACACCTTC.

The chain combines TRBV7-2 with TRBJ2-5, with TRBD2 identical over 11 bases. Trimming removed 4 bases from V and 7 bases from J; junction bases left unmatched: 8. The CDR3 totals 15 residues. Germline-derived CDR1 and CDR2 are SGHTA and FQGNSA. The CDR3 region has the DNA TGTGCCAGCAGCTCGGAGGGACTAGCGGTCGTGACCCAGTACTTC. Encoded protein: CASSSEGLAVVTQYF.

The genes are TRBV6-5 and TRBJ1-2, with 10 nucleotides matching TRBD1. V gave up 7 bases and J gave up 3 bases; unmatched junction bases: 8. The CDR3 runs to 15 residues. Germline V lookup: CDR1 MNHEY, CDR2 SVGAGI. The DNA for the CDR3 is TGTGCCAGCACCCCAGACAGGGGGCGGTACTATGGCTACACCTTC. Its translation: CASTPDRGRYYGYTF.